Below, 24 T cell receptor beta chains from the same sample are listed, as sequenced in a study of vaccination and CD4 T cells after COVID-19. Time point defined: late sampling 161 to 241 days after vaccination in a few convalescent patients. MiXCR, run by TCRdb on the PCR reads, gives a single entry per CDR3 protein. The sample has some 29,000 distinct CDR3 sequences, under 60% seen once. The source material was CD4+ T cells from blood, sampled about 7 months after SARS-CoV-2 vaccination. The receptors originated from a human donor who had recovered from COVID-19.

This clonotype was detected a few times. V usage is TRBV29-1 and J usage is TRBJ2-5; no reliable D call. The germline CDR1 and CDR2 sequences are SQVTM and ANQGSEA. CDR3 length: 12 amino acids. V shed 6 bases and J shed 1 base, with 9 bases lying between them. The CDR3 DNA is TGCAGCGTAGGCCGGAGCCAAGAGACCCAGTACTTC. Translating gives CSVGRSQETQYF.

The genes are TRBV19 and TRBJ2-7; 8 positions match TRBD2. The ends lost 4 bases at V and 2 bases at J; junction bases unmatched: 4. CDR3 length equals 14 residues. Germline CDR1 LNHDA, CDR2 SQIVND (reference sequence). In DNA, the CDR3 is TGTGCCAGTAGTACGACTAGCGAAACCTACGAGCAGTACTTC. This gives the protein CASSTTSETYEQYF.

The chain joins TRBV28 to TRBJ2-7; D is unresolved. This CDR3 comprises 13 residues. Per the germline V gene, CDR1 is MDHEN and CDR2 is SYDVKM. V lost 3 bases to trimming and J lost 6 bases, with 12 bases between them. CDR3 DNA sequence: TGTGCCAGCAGTTTGGATTCGCTGGGCGAGCAGTACTTC. Encoded protein: CASSLDSLGEQYF. Together with reference TRBV28 and TRBJ2-7, the CDR3 gives the full variable domain: DVKVTQSSRYLVKRTGEKVFLECVQDMDHENMFWYRQDPGLGLRLIYFSYDVKMKEKGDIPEGYSVSREKKERFSLILESASTNQTSMYLCASSLDSLGEQYFGPGTRLTVT.

The CDR3 DNA follows: TGTGCCAGCAGCATCCCGATCGCTAGCGGGTACGAGCAGTACTTC. As protein: CASSIPIASGYEQYF. The genes are TRBV11-2 and TRBJ2-7; the match to TRBD2 covers 8 bases. V lost 5 bases, J lost 4 bases, and 10 bases stayed unmatched. Germline values: CDR1 SGHAT, CDR2 FQNNGV. There are 15 residues in the CDR3.

The chain combines TRBV7-9 with TRBJ1-1; D is possibly TRBD1 (6 bases). V lost 8 bases, J lost 7 bases, and 14 bases lay in between. This CDR3 has 12 residues. CDR1 is SEHNR, CDR2 FQNEAQ, per germline (reference sequence). The CDR3 DNA follows: TGTGCCAGCGCCTCGGCAGGGGTTGAAGCTTTCTTT. Translation: CASASAGVEAFF.

The gene calls are TRBV27 and TRBJ1-5, with 8 bases identical to TRBD1. In germline, CDR1 is MNHEY, CDR2 SMNVEV (reference sequence). The CDR3 is 19 amino acids. V gave up 3 bases and J gave up 4 bases; unmatched junction bases: 17. The CDR3 nucleotides are TGTGCCAGCAGTTTCGGAGGACAGGGAGGTTCGGGGCTTAATCAGCCCCAGCATTTT. It encodes CASSFGGQGGSGLNQPQHF.

DNA for the CDR3: TGTGCCAGCAGACAGGGCGTGGGGACAGGGGCCTATGGCTACACCTTC. It encodes CASRQGVGTGAYGYTF. V usage is TRBV5-4 and J usage is TRBJ1-2; 10 bases match TRBD1. Germline trimming cut 5 bases from V and 4 bases from J; bases unmatched to any gene: 11. The CDR3 is 16 amino acids. Germline V gives CDR1 SGHNT, CDR2 YYREEE (reference sequence).

V and J are TRBV6-1 and TRBJ2-3, with D unclear. V was clipped by 6 bases and J by 4 bases, with 11 bases between them. CDR3 length: 13 amino acids. CDR1 and CDR2 (germline): MNHNS, SASEGT. In nucleotides, the CDR3 is TGTGCCAGCAGACCTAATAGGGCAGATACGCAGTATTTT. It translates to CASRPNRADTQYF.

This clonotype was observed a handful of times. The gene calls are TRBV20-1 and TRBJ2-1; D possibly corresponds to TRBD2 (5 bases). The ends were cut back, 6 bases at V and 3 bases at J, with 9 bases in the middle. This CDR3 has 12 amino acids. Germline CDR1 is DFQATT and CDR2 is SNEGSKA (reference sequence). The CDR3 DNA follows: TGCAGTGCCCTCGGACTCTACAATGAGCAGTTCTTC. It yields the protein CSALGLYNEQFF.

The V gene is TRBV7-9, the J gene TRBJ1-2; 9 nucleotides agree with TRBD1. Germline assignment: CDR1 SEHNR and CDR2 FQNEAQ (reference sequence). The CDR3 loop spans 15 amino acids. After removal of 5 bases from V and 5 bases from J, the junction contained 9 bases not matched to a gene. CDR3 sequence: CASSHGGQGEYGYTF. The CDR3 coding sequence is TGTGCCAGCAGCCATGGGGGACAGGGAGAATATGGCTACACCTTC.

This clonotype was counted only a few times. The rearrangement joins TRBV6-1 to TRBJ1-6, with D unclear. This CDR3 has 13 amino acids. CDR1 MNHNS and CDR2 SASEGT come from the germline V gene. V lost 9 bases and J 9 bases, leaving 15 bases between the germline ends. The CDR3 region is CASKKGLSSPLHF. CDR3 nucleotides: TGTGCCAGTAAGAAGGGTCTTAGTTCACCCCTCCACTTT.

This clonotype was detected once. This rearrangement joins TRBV27 to TRBJ2-6, with D hard to call. Looked up from germline, CDR1 is MNHEY and CDR2 is SMNVEV (reference sequence). The length of the CDR3 is 16 residues. V was trimmed by 1 base and J by 3 bases, leaving 10 bases between them. The CDR3 DNA sequence: TGTGCCAGCAGTTTATTAAGTGGTCGTGGGGCCAACGTCCTGACTTTC. Residues: CASSLLSGRGANVLTF.

This clonotype appeared a few times. The chain combines TRBV7-6 with TRBJ2-3, with 8 bases matching TRBD2. CDR3 length equals 16 residues. With 1 base clipped from V and 1 base from J, the junction kept 4 bases outside the gene matches. The germline V gene has CDR1 SGHVS and CDR2 FNYEAQ. CDR3: CASSLGPTSGTDTQYF. The CDR3 nucleotides are TGTGCCAGCAGCTTAGGGCCGACTAGCGGCACAGATACGCAGTATTTT.

This clonotype has just a few counts. The chain is built from TRBV20-1 and TRBJ2-1, with D unresolved. The germline gives CDR1 DFQATT, CDR2 SNEGSKA (reference sequence). The CDR3 consists of 12 residues. The V gene lost 5 bases and the J gene lost 0 bases, with 5 bases spanning the gap. The CDR3 DNA reads TGCAGTGCTGAGAGCTCCTACAATGAGCAGTTCTTC. It is translated as CSAESSYNEQFF.

The chain recombines TRBV4-2 with TRBJ1-2; D is perhaps TRBD1 (5 bases). CDR1 is LGHNA, CDR2 YNFKEQ, per germline. The ends were cut back, 4 bases at V and 8 bases at J, with 11 bases in the middle. The CDR3 is made up of 12 amino acids. The CDR3 spells CASSLRERGYTF. The CDR3 DNA reads as TGTGCCAGCAGCCTCAGGGAACGAGGCTACACCTTC.

The genes are TRBV7-9 and TRBJ2-3, with D possibly being TRBD2 (5 bases). Between the trimmed V and J ends, which lost 1 base and 1 base, there was a span of 18 bases. The germline V gene encodes CDR1 SEHNR and CDR2 FQNEAQ (reference sequence). CDR3 length: 18 amino acids. CDR3 sequence: CASSLEGLPVVGTDTQYF. In nucleotides, the CDR3 is TGTGCCAGCAGCTTAGAAGGACTCCCAGTGGTAGGCACAGATACGCAGTATTTT. The full variable domain, with the rest looked up from reference TRBV7-9 and TRBJ2-3, is DTGVSQNPRHKITKRGQNVTFRCDPISEHNRLYWYRQTLGQGPEFLTYFQNEAQLEKSRLLSDRFSAERPKGSFSTLEIQRTEQGDSAMYLCASSLEGLPVVGTDTQYFGPGTRLTVL.

The CDR3 region is CATSSDRAETQYF. CDR3 DNA sequence: TGTGCCACCAGCAGTGACAGGGCCGAGACCCAGTACTTC. This chain joins TRBV15 and TRBJ2-5; 7 bases are shared with TRBD1. CDR1 is LNHNV and CDR2 is YYDKDF in the germline V gene (reference sequence). V lost 3 bases, J lost 5 bases, and 3 bases stayed unmatched. This CDR3 region has 13 residues.

In this sample, this clonotype turned up a few times. This chain connects TRBV20-1 to TRBJ2-3, with 9 bases matching TRBD2. V shed 5 bases, J shed 2 bases, and the junction held 8 bases outside the gene matches. Germline lookup yields CDR1 DFQATT and CDR2 SNEGSKA (reference sequence). The length of the CDR3 is 15 residues. CDR3: CSAYSGRGDTDTQYF. CDR3 DNA sequence: TGCAGTGCTTATAGCGGGAGAGGGGACACAGATACGCAGTATTTT.

The chain is built from TRBV5-1 and TRBJ2-5; D uncertain. Germline-derived CDR1 and CDR2 are SGHRS and YFSETQ. The ends were cut back, 1 base at V and 4 bases at J, with 17 bases in the middle. The CDR3 has 16 residues. CDR3 sequence: CASSLSGLRSGETQYF. DNA for the CDR3: TGCGCCAGCAGCTTGTCTGGGCTGCGTTCTGGAGAGACCCAGTACTTC.

The V gene is TRBV20-1, the J gene TRBJ1-2; unclear D gene. Trimming pared 8 bases from V and 5 bases from J, leaving 3 bases between. The length of the CDR3 is 8 residues. Per the germline V gene, CDR1 is DFQATT and CDR2 is SNEGSKA (reference sequence). CDR3 region: CSLYGYTF. CDR3 sequence (DNA): TGCAGTCTTTATGGCTACACCTTC.

The chain uses TRBV27 and TRBJ2-7, with 8 positions matching TRBD2. The length of the CDR3 is 16 residues. Germline loops: CDR1 MNHEY, CDR2 SMNVEV (reference sequence). Trimming removed 2 bases from V and 2 bases from J; junction bases left unmatched: 8. The CDR3 bases are TGTGCCAGCAGTTTAGGGGTAGCGGGACGCCCCTACGAGCAGTACTTC. This encodes CASSLGVAGRPYEQYF.

The rearrangement links TRBV6-1 to TRBJ2-4, with a weak D call TRBD2 (5 bases). Between the trimmed V and J ends, which lost 8 bases and 0 bases, there was a span of 20 bases. The germline V gene encodes CDR1 MNHNS and CDR2 SASEGT. The CDR3 is made up of 17 amino acids. The CDR3, as DNA: TGTGCCAGCCGGGGTTCGGCACGGCAAATAGCCAAAAACATTCAGTACTTC. It translates to CASRGSARQIAKNIQYF.

The chain uses TRBV15 and TRBJ2-5; 10 nucleotides match TRBD1. The CDR3 loop spans 13 amino acids. Per the germline V gene, CDR1 is LNHNV and CDR2 is YYDKDF (reference sequence). V was clipped by 5 bases and J by 4 bases; unmatched bases: 1. The CDR3 sequence: CATSGDRGETQYF. In nucleotides, the CDR3 is TGTGCCACCAGCGGGGACAGGGGAGAGACCCAGTACTTC.

The chain links TRBV20-1 to TRBJ2-3, with 14 positions matching TRBD2. The germline gives CDR1 DFQATT, CDR2 SNEGSKA (reference sequence). This CDR3 is built from 15 residues. V shed 6 bases, J shed 3 bases, and the junction held 5 bases outside the gene matches. The DNA of the CDR3 is TGCAGTGCCGTCGGGACTAGCGGGAGAACAGATACGCAGTATTTT. It yields the protein CSAVGTSGRTDTQYF.